Each of the 6 T cell receptor beta chains below was sequenced from the same sample in a study of CD8 T cells in Susac syndrome. RNA in amounts of roughly 0.5 to 1 ug was reverse transcribed with random hexamers. TCRdb reprocessed the immunoSEQ multiplex PCR reads with MiXCR, giving one entry per CDR3 protein. The repertoire consists of 120,000 or so distinct CDR3 sequences, with about 93% occurring once and the leading ten covering 0.095% to 0.1%. Sample: CD4+ T cells from PBMCs. The receptors here all came from a human donor in good health.

This chain uses TRBV9 with TRBJ1-1; 7 nucleotides agree with TRBD1. Germline V gene data show CDR1 as SGDLS and CDR2 as YYNGEE. Germline trimming cut 4 bases from V and 1 base from J; bases unmatched to any gene: 7. The CDR3 length is 15 residues. The CDR3 here is CASSSEGQQNTEAFF. The CDR3 DNA reads TGTGCCAGCAGCTCGGAGGGACAGCAGAACACTGAAGCTTTCTTT.

The chain employs TRBV2 and TRBJ1-2; 7 bases agree with TRBD1. The CDR3 contains 13 residues. Germline CDR1 and CDR2: SNHLY and FYNNEI. The trim removed 7 bases at V and 7 bases at J, leaving 9 bases unmatched. In DNA form, the CDR3 reads TGTGCCAGCACCCAGGAGGGGGCGCGTGGCTACACCTTC. It specifies CASTQEGARGYTF.

The rearrangement links TRBV2 to TRBJ2-5, with D possibly TRBD1 on 6 matching bases. Germline values: CDR1 SNHLY, CDR2 FYNNEI. CDR3 length equals 13 residues. Trimming removed 7 bases at V and 5 bases at J, with 14 bases between. DNA for the CDR3: TGTGCCAGCAACGTGGGGGCGCGGGAGACCCAGTACTTC. It translates to CASNVGARETQYF.

The chain combines TRBV2 with TRBJ2-5; unclear D gene. Trimming took off 2 bases at V and 4 bases at J, with 8 bases between the two ends. The CDR3 length is 13 residues. The germline V gene has CDR1 SNHLY and CDR2 FYNNEI. The CDR3 DNA reads TGTGCCAGCAGTGAACGCCAGATAGAGACCCAGTACTTC. Its translation is CASSERQIETQYF.

The chain employs TRBV3-1 and TRBJ2-7, with D tentatively TRBD2 (6 bases). Germline values: CDR1 LGHDT, CDR2 YNNKEL (reference sequence). The CDR3 runs to 18 residues. The V gene lost 0 bases and the J gene lost 2 bases, with 20 bases spanning the gap. The CDR3 DNA reads as TGTGCCAGCAGCCAAGATAGGGGAAGCGGGCGAATACCCTACGAGCAGTACTTC. Protein: CASSQDRGSGRIPYEQYF.

This clonotype occurred once. The CDR3 nucleotides read TGCGCCAGCAGCTTAAGTGGACAGGGGTACTACGAGCAGTACTTC. It is translated as CASSLSGQGYYEQYF. The chain joins TRBV5-1 to TRBJ2-7; 9 bases line up with TRBD1. Germline-derived CDR1 and CDR2 are SGHRS and YFSETQ. The CDR3 totals 15 residues. The junction had 6 bases not matched to a gene; V was cut back by 2 bases and J by 3 bases.